These 17 T cell receptor beta chains came from one sample sequenced in a study of blood T cell repertoires in COVID-19. This table comes from immunoSEQ multiplex PCR, and its TCRdb copy is limited to in-frame clones, with some not included. The repertoire holds some 120,000 clones, approximately 80% seen once, with about 12% in the top ten. Sequenced sample: peripheral blood. The receptor set was obtained from a woman aged 55-69 years with acute or convalescent COVID-19.

The CDR3 region is CASSPDRGRGYEQYF. CDR3 in DNA: TGTGCCAGCAGCCCCGACAGGGGCCGAGGGTACGAGCAGTACTTC. The chain links TRBV5-4 to TRBJ2-7, with TRBD1 matching over 8 bases. Germline V gene data show CDR1 as SGHNT and CDR2 as YYREEE (reference sequence). CDR3 length: 15 amino acids. The ends lost 4 bases at V and 4 bases at J; junction bases unmatched: 10.

The chain recombines TRBV7-8 with TRBJ1-1; D is undetermined. Germline-derived CDR1 and CDR2 are SGHVS and FQNEAQ. The ends were cut back, 2 bases at V and 5 bases at J, with 15 bases in the middle. The CDR3 extends over 15 amino acids. The CDR3 DNA is TGTGCCAGCAGCTTATGGGAGGGAAGAGGGACTGAAGCTTTCTTT. This gives the protein CASSLWEGRGTEAFF.

This chain links TRBV9 with TRBJ1-5; TRBD1 matches at 7 bases. Germline lookup yields CDR1 SGDLS and CDR2 YYNGEE. With 4 bases clipped from V and 4 bases from J, the junction kept 2 bases outside the gene matches. This CDR3 is built from 13 residues. The CDR3 region is CASSTGENQPQHF. The CDR3 region has the DNA TGTGCCAGCAGCACAGGGGAAAATCAGCCCCAGCATTTT.

In nucleotides, the CDR3 is TGTGCCAGCAGCTTAGACGGTAATGAGCAGTTCTTC. Residues: CASSLDGNEQFF. The V call is TRBV7-2, the J call TRBJ2-1; no clear D. The germline V gene encodes CDR1 SGHTA and CDR2 FQGNSA. The V end was cut by 1 base, the J end by 7 bases, with 5 bases between. There are 12 residues in the CDR3.

This clone was seen just once. The chain combines TRBV5-1 with TRBJ2-6; the match to TRBD1 covers 9 bases. Germline values: CDR1 SGHRS, CDR2 YFSETQ. There are 19 residues in the CDR3. V shed 7 bases and J 0 bases; nucleotides not matched to a gene: 14. As DNA, the CDR3 is TGCGCCAGCCCGCCCCGAGGACAGGGGCAAAGCTCTGGGGCCAACGTCCTGACTTTC. Encoded protein: CASPPRGQGQSSGANVLTF.

This clone was seen more than once but under ten times. The chain is built from TRBV30 and TRBJ1-3; 7 bases fit TRBD1. The CDR3 sequence is 16 residues long. Unmatched junction bases numbered 11, after V lost 4 bases and J lost 2 bases. Germline V gene sequence: CDR1 GTSNPN, CDR2 SVGIG (reference sequence). The CDR3 sequence is CAWKSVGRGTGNTIYF. In DNA, the CDR3 is TGTGCCTGGAAATCCGTGGGCAGGGGGACTGGAAACACCATATATTTT.

V and J are TRBV14 and TRBJ2-1, with D uncertain. This CDR3 has 12 residues. In germline, CDR1 is SGHDN, CDR2 FVKESK. Trimming removed 4 bases from V and 9 bases from J, with 10 bases in between. CDR3 bases: TGTGCCAGCAGCCTAAATCACGGTGAGCAGTTCTTC. Encoded protein: CASSLNHGEQFF. The whole variable domain, filled in from reference TRBV14 and TRBJ2-1, reads EAGVTQFPSHSVIEKGQTVTLRCDPISGHDNLYWYRRVMGKEIKFLLHFVKESKQDESGMPNNRFLAERTGGTYSTLKVQPAELEDSGVYFCASSLNHGEQFFGPGTRLTVL.

The chain uses TRBV27 and TRBJ2-1; 7 nucleotides agree with TRBD2. CDR3 length: 13 residues. Losses at the gene ends were 8 bases for V and 6 bases for J; bases not matched to a gene: 7. Germline CDR1 reads MNHEY; CDR2 reads SMNVEV (reference sequence). The CDR3 is CASGRGQVNEQFF. DNA for the CDR3: TGTGCCAGCGGGAGGGGCCAGGTCAATGAGCAGTTCTTC.

The chain couples TRBV18 to TRBJ1-1; D is possibly TRBD1 (5 bases). The CDR3 is made up of 16 amino acids. Germline V CDR1 and CDR2: KGHSH, LQKENI. V was shortened by 5 bases and J by 1 base, with 17 bases between the two germline ends. The CDR3 region is CASSERQILGNTEAFF. In DNA form, the CDR3 reads TGTGCCAGCTCAGAAAGACAGATTCTCGGGAACACTGAAGCTTTCTTT.

This clone appeared a single time. The chain employs TRBV28 and TRBJ2-7; 9 bases map to TRBD1. Germline loops: CDR1 MDHEN, CDR2 SYDVKM. The CDR3 loop spans 13 amino acids. The junction had 4 bases not matched to a gene; V was cut back by 3 bases and J by 7 bases. CDR3 protein: CASSLPGTGEQYF. The CDR3 region has the DNA TGTGCCAGCAGTTTGCCCGGGACAGGGGAGCAGTACTTC. Complete variable domain (other parts from reference TRBV28 and TRBJ2-7): DVKVTQSSRYLVKRTGEKVFLECVQDMDHENMFWYRQDPGLGLRLIYFSYDVKMKEKGDIPEGYSVSREKKERFSLILESASTNQTSMYLCASSLPGTGEQYFGPGTRLTVT.

This rearrangement joins TRBV19 to TRBJ1-1; weak D call: TRBD1 (5 bases). Germline CDR1 is LNHDA and CDR2 is SQIVND (reference sequence). V lost 3 bases and J lost 3, with 11 bases in between. The CDR3 has 14 residues. The CDR3 here is CASSIDGGDTEAFF. CDR3 bases: TGTGCCAGTAGTATCGACGGAGGGGACACTGAAGCTTTCTTT.

This chain links TRBV19 with TRBJ1-2; D is unclear. The V and J ends lost 3 bases and 4 bases respectively, with 15 bases between them. This CDR3 spans 15 amino acids. CDR1 is LNHDA, CDR2 SQIVND, per germline (reference sequence). The CDR3 nucleotides are TGTGCCAGTAGTATTTCCTCGGGAACGAGCTATGGCTACACCTTC. This codes for CASSISSGTSYGYTF.

Details on this clone: The sample contains more than one DNA sequence encoding this CDR3. The CDR3 spells CASSPGENYGYTF. The CDR3 DNA reads TGTGCCAGCTCGCCAGGGGAGAACTATGGCTACACCTTC. This sequence joins TRBV18 and TRBJ1-2; maybe TRBD1 (6 bases). V was trimmed by 6 bases and J by 2 bases, leaving 10 bases between them. Germline CDR1 KGHSH, CDR2 LQKENI. The CDR3 extends over 13 amino acids.

The chain combines TRBV14 with TRBJ2-2; possible D gene TRBD2, 5 bases. This CDR3 comprises 15 residues. Germline CDR1 and CDR2: SGHDN and FVKESK. Trimming left V 4 bases short and J 1 base short, with 10 bases between. The CDR3 sequence: CASSRVRGNTGELFF. Here the CDR3 DNA reads TGTGCCAGCAGCCGGGTTCGGGGGAACACCGGGGAGCTGTTTTTT.

The genes are TRBV4-1 and TRBJ1-5; unclear D gene. The CDR3 consists of 14 residues. Trimming left V 0 bases short and J 11 bases short, with 14 bases between. Germline V gene lookup returns CDR1 MGHRA and CDR2 YSYEKL. As DNA, the CDR3 is TGCGCCAGCAGCCAAGAAGTGGGCGCCGGGGCCCAGCATTTT. Translated, it gives CASSQEVGAGAQHF.

The chain joins TRBV6-5 to TRBJ2-7; D not certain. Germline-derived CDR1 and CDR2 are MNHEY and SVGAGI. The CDR3 sequence is 15 residues long. Trimming pared 0 bases from V and 3 bases from J, leaving 12 bases between. This CDR3 reads CASSYSPRSFYEQYF. The DNA for the CDR3 is TGTGCCAGCAGTTACTCTCCCCGGTCATTCTACGAGCAGTACTTC.

The chain carries TRBV6-1 and TRBJ2-1; 11 bases align to TRBD2. Trimming took 2 bases from V and 1 from J; bases not matched to a gene: 1. CDR1 and CDR2 (germline): MNHNS, SASEGT. The CDR3 is 16 residues long. The CDR3 loop is CASSEIAGGSYNEQFF. In DNA form, the CDR3 reads TGTGCCAGCAGTGAAATAGCGGGAGGGTCCTACAATGAGCAGTTCTTC.